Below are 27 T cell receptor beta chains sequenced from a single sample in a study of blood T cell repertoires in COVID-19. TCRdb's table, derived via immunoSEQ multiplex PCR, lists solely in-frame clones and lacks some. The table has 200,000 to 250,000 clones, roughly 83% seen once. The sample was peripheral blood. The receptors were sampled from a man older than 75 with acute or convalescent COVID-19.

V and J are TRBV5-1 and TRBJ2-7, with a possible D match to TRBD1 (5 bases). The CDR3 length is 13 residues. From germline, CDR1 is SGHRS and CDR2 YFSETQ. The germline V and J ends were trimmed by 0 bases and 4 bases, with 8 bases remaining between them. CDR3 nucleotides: TGCGCCAGCAGCTTGGGACAGAATTACGAGCAGTACTTC. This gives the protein CASSLGQNYEQYF.

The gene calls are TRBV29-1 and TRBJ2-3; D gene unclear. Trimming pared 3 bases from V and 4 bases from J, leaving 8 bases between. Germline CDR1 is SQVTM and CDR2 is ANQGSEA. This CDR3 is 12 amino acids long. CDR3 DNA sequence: TGCAGCGTTGACCCGACTGCAGATACGCAGTATTTT. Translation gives CSVDPTADTQYF.

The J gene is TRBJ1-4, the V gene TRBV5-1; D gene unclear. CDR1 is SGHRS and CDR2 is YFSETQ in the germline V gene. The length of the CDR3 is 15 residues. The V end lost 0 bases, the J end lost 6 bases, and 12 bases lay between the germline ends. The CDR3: CASSLAGVVDEKLFF. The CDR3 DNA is TGCGCCAGCAGCTTGGCCGGGGTAGTCGATGAAAAACTGTTTTTT.

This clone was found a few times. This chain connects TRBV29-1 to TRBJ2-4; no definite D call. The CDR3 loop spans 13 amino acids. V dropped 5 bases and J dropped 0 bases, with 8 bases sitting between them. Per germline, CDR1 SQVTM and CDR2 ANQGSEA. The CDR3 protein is CSVLGGAKNIQYF. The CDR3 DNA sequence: TGCAGCGTTCTTGGCGGAGCCAAAAACATTCAGTACTTC.

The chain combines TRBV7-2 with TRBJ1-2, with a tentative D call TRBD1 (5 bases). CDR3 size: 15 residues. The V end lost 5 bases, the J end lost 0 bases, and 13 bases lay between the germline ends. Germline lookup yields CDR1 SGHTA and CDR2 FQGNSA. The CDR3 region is CASSLTGAANYGYTF. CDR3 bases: TGTGCCAGCAGCCTTACAGGTGCAGCTAACTATGGCTACACCTTC.

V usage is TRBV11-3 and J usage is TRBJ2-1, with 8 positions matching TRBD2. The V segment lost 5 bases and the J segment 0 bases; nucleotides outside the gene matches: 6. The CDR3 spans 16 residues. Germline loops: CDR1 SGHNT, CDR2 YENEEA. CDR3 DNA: TGTGCCAGCAGCGCCGGGGGGGCCGGCTCCTACAATGAGCAGTTCTTC. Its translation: CASSAGGAGSYNEQFF.

CDR3 protein: CASGQGASYEQYF. Here the CDR3 DNA reads TGTGCCAGCGGGCAGGGGGCGTCCTACGAGCAGTACTTC. The chain combines TRBV11-3 with TRBJ2-7; the match to TRBD1 covers 8 bases. The ends lost 8 bases at V and 1 base at J; junction bases unmatched: 4. CDR1 is SGHNT, CDR2 YENEEA, per germline. The CDR3 contains 13 residues. Drawing the rest from reference TRBV11-3 and TRBJ2-7, the complete variable domain is EAGVVQSPRYKIIEKKQPVAFWCNPISGHNTLYWYLQNLGQGPELLIRYENEEAVDDSQLPKDRFSAERLKGVDSTLKIQPAELGDSAVYLCASGQGASYEQYFGPGTRLTVT.

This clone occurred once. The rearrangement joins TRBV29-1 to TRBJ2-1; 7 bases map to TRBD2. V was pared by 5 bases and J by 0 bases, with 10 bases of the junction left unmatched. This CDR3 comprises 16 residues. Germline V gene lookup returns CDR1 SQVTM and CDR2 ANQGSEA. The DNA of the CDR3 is TGCAGCGTTAGGGCTAGCGGTTATCCCTCCTACAATGAGCAGTTCTTC. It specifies CSVRASGYPSYNEQFF.

As DNA, the CDR3 is TGTGCCAGCCGACTCCGGGGGGGAAATGAGCAGTTCTTC. As protein: CASRLRGGNEQFF. The genes are TRBV7-2 and TRBJ2-1; 8 positions match TRBD2. CDR1 is SGHTA, CDR2 FQGNSA, per germline. The CDR3 has 13 amino acids. Trimming at V came to 8 bases and at J to 7 bases, leaving 7 bases not matched to a gene.

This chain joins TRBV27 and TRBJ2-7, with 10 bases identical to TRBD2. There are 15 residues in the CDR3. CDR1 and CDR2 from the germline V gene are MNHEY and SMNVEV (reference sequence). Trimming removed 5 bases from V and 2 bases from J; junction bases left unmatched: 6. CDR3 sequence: CASSHPGLAAYEQYF. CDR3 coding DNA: TGTGCCAGCAGTCATCCCGGACTAGCGGCCTACGAGCAGTACTTC.

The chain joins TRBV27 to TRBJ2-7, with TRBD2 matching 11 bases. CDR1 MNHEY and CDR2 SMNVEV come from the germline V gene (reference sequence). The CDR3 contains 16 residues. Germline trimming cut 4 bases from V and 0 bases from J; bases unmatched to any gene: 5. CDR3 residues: CASSSASGRPSYEQYF. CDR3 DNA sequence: TGTGCCAGCAGTTCCGCTAGCGGGAGGCCCTCCTACGAGCAGTACTTC.

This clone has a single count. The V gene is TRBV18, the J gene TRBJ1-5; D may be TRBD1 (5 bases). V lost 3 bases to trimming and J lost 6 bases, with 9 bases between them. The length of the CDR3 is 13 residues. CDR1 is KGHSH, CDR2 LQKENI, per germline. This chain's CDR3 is CASSPGGFQPQHF. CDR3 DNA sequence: TGTGCCAGCTCACCGGGGGGGTTTCAGCCCCAGCATTTT.

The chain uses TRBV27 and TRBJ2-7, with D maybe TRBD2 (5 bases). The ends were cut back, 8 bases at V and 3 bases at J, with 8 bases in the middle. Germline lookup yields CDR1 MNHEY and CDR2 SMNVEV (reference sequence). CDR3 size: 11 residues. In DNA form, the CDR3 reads TGTGCCAGCGGGGAGCTCTACGAGCAGTACTTC. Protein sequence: CASGELYEQYF.

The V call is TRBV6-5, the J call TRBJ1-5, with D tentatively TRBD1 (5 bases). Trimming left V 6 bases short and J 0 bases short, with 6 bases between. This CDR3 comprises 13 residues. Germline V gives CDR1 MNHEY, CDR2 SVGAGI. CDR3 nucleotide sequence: TGTGCCAGCAGGGACAATAGCAATCAGCCCCAGCATTTT. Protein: CASRDNSNQPQHF.

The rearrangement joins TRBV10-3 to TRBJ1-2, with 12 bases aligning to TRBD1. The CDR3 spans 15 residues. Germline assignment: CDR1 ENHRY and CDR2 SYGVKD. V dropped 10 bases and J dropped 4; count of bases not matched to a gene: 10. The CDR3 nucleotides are TGTGCCACCCTTCTCCCGGGACAGGGGGCCTATGGCTACACCTTC. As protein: CATLLPGQGAYGYTF.

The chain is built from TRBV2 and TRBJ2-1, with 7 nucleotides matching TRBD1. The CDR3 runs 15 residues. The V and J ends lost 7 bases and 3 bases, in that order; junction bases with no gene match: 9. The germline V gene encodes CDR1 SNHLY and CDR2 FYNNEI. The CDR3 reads CASTSGTEFYNEQFF. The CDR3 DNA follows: TGTGCCAGCACCTCCGGGACAGAGTTCTACAATGAGCAGTTCTTC.

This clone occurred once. This CDR3 is CASTRDRTSPRGNEQFF. CDR3 nucleotide sequence: TGTGCCAGCACCCGGGACAGGACTTCCCCACGAGGGAATGAGCAGTTCTTC. J is TRBJ2-1 and V is TRBV2, with 8 bases aligning to TRBD1. Germline V lookup: CDR1 SNHLY, CDR2 FYNNEI. V was pared by 7 bases and J by 7 bases, with 18 bases of the junction left unmatched. CDR3 length: 17 residues.

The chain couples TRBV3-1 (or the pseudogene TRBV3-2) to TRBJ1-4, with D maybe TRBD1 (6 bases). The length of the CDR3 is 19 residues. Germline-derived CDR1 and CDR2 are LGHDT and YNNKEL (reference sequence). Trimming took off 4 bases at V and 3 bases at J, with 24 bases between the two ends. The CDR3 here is CASSPNTGYRVGANEKLFF. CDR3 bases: TGTGCCAGCAGCCCAAATACAGGGTATAGGGTTGGGGCTAATGAAAAACTGTTTTTT.

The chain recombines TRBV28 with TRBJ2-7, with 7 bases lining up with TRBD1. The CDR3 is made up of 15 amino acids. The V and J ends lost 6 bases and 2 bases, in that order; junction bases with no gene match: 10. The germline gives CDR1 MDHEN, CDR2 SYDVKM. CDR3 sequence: CASSWMTGYTYEQYF. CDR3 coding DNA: TGTGCCAGCAGCTGGATGACAGGGTATACCTACGAGCAGTACTTC.

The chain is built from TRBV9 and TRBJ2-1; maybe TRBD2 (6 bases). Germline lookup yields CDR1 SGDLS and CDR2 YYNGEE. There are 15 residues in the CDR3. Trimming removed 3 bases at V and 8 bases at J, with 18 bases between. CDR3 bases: TGTGCCAGCAGCGCCCGGGGGTCCCACGGGGATGAGCAGTTCTTC. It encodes CASSARGSHGDEQFF.

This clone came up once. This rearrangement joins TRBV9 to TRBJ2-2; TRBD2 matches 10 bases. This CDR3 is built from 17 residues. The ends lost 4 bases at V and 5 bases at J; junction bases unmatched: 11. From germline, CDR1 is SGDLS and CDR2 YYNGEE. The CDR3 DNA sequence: TGTGCCAGCAGCTTCGAGCGAGCGGGAGGGTATACCGGGGAGCTGTTTTTT. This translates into CASSFERAGGYTGELFF.

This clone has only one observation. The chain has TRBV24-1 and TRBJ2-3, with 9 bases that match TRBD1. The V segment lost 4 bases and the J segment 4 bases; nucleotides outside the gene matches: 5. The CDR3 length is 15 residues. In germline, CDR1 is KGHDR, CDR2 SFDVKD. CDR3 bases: TGTGCCACCAGTGACCCGACAGGGGGTTCAGATACGCAGTATTTT. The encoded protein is CATSDPTGGSDTQYF.

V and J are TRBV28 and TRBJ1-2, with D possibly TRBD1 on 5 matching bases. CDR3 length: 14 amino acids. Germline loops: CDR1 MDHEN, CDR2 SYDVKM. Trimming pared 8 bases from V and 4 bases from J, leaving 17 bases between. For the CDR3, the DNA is TGTGCCAGCGACTCTCCGACAGAGCCCTATGGCTACACCTTC. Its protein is CASDSPTEPYGYTF.

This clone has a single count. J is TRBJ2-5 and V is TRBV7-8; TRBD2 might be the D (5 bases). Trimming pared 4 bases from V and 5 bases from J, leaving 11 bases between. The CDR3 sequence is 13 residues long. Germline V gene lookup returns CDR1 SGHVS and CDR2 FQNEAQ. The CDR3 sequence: CASSYGLAETQYF. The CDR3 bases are TGTGCCAGCAGCTACGGACTGGCGGAGACCCAGTACTTC.

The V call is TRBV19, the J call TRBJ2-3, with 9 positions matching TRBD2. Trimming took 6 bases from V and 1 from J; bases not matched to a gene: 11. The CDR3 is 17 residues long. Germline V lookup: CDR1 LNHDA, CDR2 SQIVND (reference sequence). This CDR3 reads CASSNDHSGGGTDTQYF. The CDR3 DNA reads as TGTGCCAGTAGCAATGACCATAGCGGGGGCGGCACAGATACGCAGTATTTT.

CDR3 loop: CASSLLRGAGGYTF. The CDR3 DNA reads as TGTGCCAGCAGTCTTTTAAGGGGTGCCGGCGGCTACACCTTC. The V gene is TRBV28, the J gene TRBJ1-2; perhaps TRBD1 as D (5 bases). Trimming took off 5 bases at V and 8 bases at J, with 18 bases between the two ends. This CDR3 has 14 amino acids. Germline-derived CDR1 and CDR2 are MDHEN and SYDVKM.

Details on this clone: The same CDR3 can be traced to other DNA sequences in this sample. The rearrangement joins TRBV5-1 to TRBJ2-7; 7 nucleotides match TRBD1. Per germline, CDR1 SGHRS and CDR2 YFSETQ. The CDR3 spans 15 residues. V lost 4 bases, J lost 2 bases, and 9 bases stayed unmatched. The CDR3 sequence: CASSPRDRVAYEQYF. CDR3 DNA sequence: TGCGCCAGCAGCCCCCGGGACAGAGTAGCCTACGAGCAGTACTTC.